These T cell receptor beta chains were read from a single sample in a study of T cell clonotyping in hematopoietic cell transplantation. Libraries were prepared by immunoSEQ multiplex PCR; TCRdb keeps only in-frame clonotypes and omits some of them. The sample has about 1,300 clones; 87% are singletons. Sequencing used peripheral blood mononuclear cells, obtained 180 days after allogeneic stem cell transplant. The source of these receptors is a female patient in her fifties who had an allogeneic stem cell transplant from an unrelated donor, so T cells may come from the graft donor. Some clones in this sample may be carry-over from other donors' samples. The CDR3 runs from the conserved cysteine through the conserved F or W. The D gene is left open where the match is weak. Expanded clones are given a class, and other clones once, few, many or no size at all.

V	size	D	J	CDR3	DNA
TRBV4-3	-	TRBD2	TRBJ2-7	CASSQGVSSGRPYF	TGCGCCAGCAGCCAAGGGGTTTCTAGCGGGAGGCCGTACTTC
TRBV18	-	-	TRBJ1-3	CASSPALGGNTIYF	TGTGCCAGCTCACCCGCCTTGGGGGGAAACACCATATATTTT
TRBV5-1	-	-	TRBJ1-2	CASSLADTPGGYTF	TGCGCCAGCAGCTTGGCCGACACCCCCGGAGGCTACACCTTC
TRBV6-1	-	-	TRBJ1-5	CASSPGGPVNQPQHF	TGTGCCAGCAGTCCCGGGGGTCCTGTTAATCAGCCCCAGCATTTT
TRBV2	-	TRBD1	TRBJ2-4	CASTRRQGIVTKNIQYF	TGTGCCAGCACGAGAAGACAGGGGATTGTAACCAAAAACATTCAGTACTTC
TRBV2	-	-	TRBJ1-5	CASVSGGRFQPQHF	TGTGCCAGCGTATCGGGGGGGAGGTTTCAGCCCCAGCATTTT
TRBV29-1	-	TRBD1	TRBJ2-1	CSVRDRGWDNEQFF	TGCAGCGTTCGGGACAGGGGATGGGACAATGAGCAGTTCTTC
TRBV14	-	TRBD1	TRBJ2-7	CASSKTGDDEQYF	TGTGCCAGCAGCAAGACAGGGGACGACGAGCAGTACTTC
TRBV6-5	-	TRBD1	TRBJ2-5	CASSYGTGDLETQYF	TGTGCCAGCAGTTACGGGACAGGGGATTTGGAGACCCAGTACTTC
TRBV19	-	-	TRBJ2-3	CASSIEGQLSTDTQYF	TGTGCCAGTAGTATAGAAGGACAGCTGAGCACAGATACGCAGTATTTT
TRBV11-3	-	-	TRBJ2-5	CASSLARGFQETQYF	TGTGCCAGCAGCTTAGCCCGGGGATTTCAAGAGACCCAGTACTTC
TRBV19	-	-	TRBJ1-1	CASRGDPTEAFF	TGTGCCAGTAGGGGGGACCCCACTGAAGCTTTCTTT
TRBV25-1	-	-	TRBJ2-5	CASSEYPIGLLEGETQYF	TGTGCCAGCAGTGAATACCCTATTGGGCTCCTGGAGGGGGAGACCCAGTACTTC
TRBV4-1	few	TRBD1	TRBJ1-6	CASSRLTGDVDNSPLHF	TGCGCCAGCAGTCGACTGACAGGGGATGTAGATAATTCACCCCTCCACTTT
TRBV5-6	-	-	TRBJ1-5	CASSSRGGQPQHF	TGTGCCAGCAGCTCCAGGGGAGGACAGCCCCAGCATTTT
TRBV5-1	-	TRBD1	TRBJ1-4	CASSLTGGGEKLFF	TGCGCCAGCAGCTTAACAGGGGGTGGGGAAAAACTGTTTTTT
TRBV2	-	-	TRBJ1-5	CASSEGGLVEPQHF	TGTGCCAGCAGTGAGGGGGGTTTGGTGGAGCCCCAGCATTTT
TRBV4-1	-	-	TRBJ2-5	CASSQVGRETQYF	TGCGCCAGCAGCCAAGTAGGCCGAGAGACCCAGTACTTC
TRBV6-6	-	-	TRBJ1-2	CASNGGNYGYTF	TGTGCCAGCAATGGGGGCAACTATGGCTACACCTTC
TRBV7-8	-	-	TRBJ1-1	CASSSGLALNTEAFF	TGTGCCAGCAGCTCCGGTTTGGCTTTGAACACTGAAGCTTTCTTT
TRBV4-1	-	TRBD1	TRBJ1-2	CASSQAGGYGYTF	TGCGCCAGCAGCCAAGCAGGGGGCTATGGCTACACCTTC
TRBV11-2	few	-	TRBJ2-7	CASSLARPYEQYF	TGTGCCAGCAGCTTAGCCCGGCCGTACGAGCAGTACTTC
TRBV7-9	-	-	TRBJ1-2	CASSLDRDYGYTF	TGTGCCAGCAGCTTAGACAGAGACTATGGCTACACCTTC
TRBV27	-	TRBD1	TRBJ2-7	CASSSGGAFSEQYF	TGTGCCAGCAGTTCAGGGGGCGCGTTTTCCGAGCAGTACTTC
TRBV6-1	-	TRBD2	TRBJ2-3	CASSETLAASTDTQYF	TGTGCCAGCAGTGAAACCCTAGCGGCTAGCACAGATACGCAGTATTTT
TRBV5-6	few	TRBD1	TRBJ1-1	CASSFFGTGGRTEAFF	TGTGCCAGCAGCTTCTTTGGCACAGGGGGACGCACTGAAGCTTTCTTT
TRBV9	once	TRBD2	TRBJ2-1	CASSVGAGGNYNEQFF	TGTGCCAGCAGCGTAGGAGCGGGGGGCAACTACAATGAGCAGTTCTTC
TRBV2	-	TRBD1	TRBJ2-7	CASSERTGPYEQYF	TGTGCCAGCAGTGAGCGGACAGGGCCCTACGAGCAGTACTTC
TRBV6-5	-	TRBD1	TRBJ2-7	CASCLDRETGEQYF	TGTGCCAGCTGCTTGGACAGGGAGACGGGCGAGCAGTACTTC
TRBV5-4	once	-	TRBJ2-3	CASSFGADGDTQYF	TGTGCCAGCAGCTTCGGTGCAGATGGGGATACGCAGTATTTT
TRBV25-1	-	TRBD1	TRBJ1-5	CASRQGAQPQHF	TGTGCCAGCAGACAGGGGGCGCAGCCCCAGCATTTT
TRBV6-5	-	-	TRBJ1-2	CASSYSTQVDGYTF	TGTGCCAGCAGTTACTCGACGCAAGTCGATGGCTACACCTTC
TRBV30	-	-	TRBJ2-7	CAWIDQGASYEQYF	TGTGCCTGGATCGACCAAGGGGCCTCCTACGAGCAGTACTTC
TRBV30	-	TRBD1	TRBJ1-1	CAWRGDRGLGTEAFF	TGTGCCTGGAGGGGGGACAGGGGGCTGGGCACTGAAGCTTTCTTT
TRBV7-2	-	-	TRBJ1-1	CASSFGGNTEAFF	TGTGCCAGCAGCTTTGGGGGAAACACTGAAGCTTTCTTT
TRBV9	-	-	TRBJ2-1	CASSGRGNEQFF	TGTGCCAGCAGCGGCAGGGGCAATGAGCAGTTCTTC
TRBV5-4	-	-	TRBJ2-2	CASSLKGGTGELFF	TGTGCCAGCAGCTTGAAAGGGGGCACCGGGGAGCTGTTTTTT
TRBV5-1	-	TRBD1	TRBJ1-6	CASRVVQGSYNSPLHF	TGCGCCAGCAGGGTAGTACAGGGGTCCTATAATTCACCCCTCCACTTT
TRBV28	-	-	TRBJ2-7	CASSSFYEQYF	TGTGCCAGCAGTTCCTTCTACGAGCAGTACTTC
TRBV20-1	-	-	TRBJ1-2	CSALKGVGYTF	TGCAGTGCATTAAAAGGGGTTGGCTACACCTTC
TRBV5-1	-	-	TRBJ1-4	CASRAPMGEKLFF	TGCGCCAGCAGAGCCCCTATGGGAGAAAAACTGTTTTTT
TRBV7-9	few	-	TRBJ1-2	CASSRTEVIYGYTF	TGTGCCAGCAGCCGGACAGAAGTCATCTATGGCTACACCTTC
TRBV30	few	-	TRBJ2-7	CAWSPDLYEQYF	TGTGCCTGGAGCCCAGACTTATACGAGCAGTACTTC
TRBV11-2	-	TRBD2	TRBJ2-7	CASSSLAGARSSYEQYF	TGTGCCAGCAGCTCGCTAGCGGGGGCTAGGAGCTCCTACGAGCAGTACTTC
TRBV5-1	-	-	TRBJ2-3	CASSQADTQYF	TGCGCCAGTAGCCAGGCAGATACGCAGTATTTT
TRBV6-1	-	TRBD1	TRBJ1-2	CASSDRGYGYTF	TGTGCCAGCAGCGACAGGGGCTATGGCTACACCTTC
TRBV30	-	-	TRBJ1-5	CAWSGRGDQPQHF	TGTGCCTGGAGTGGCCGGGGAGATCAGCCCCAGCATTTT
TRBV4-2	-	TRBD2	TRBJ2-1	CASSQDSGGYNEQFF	TGTGCCAGCAGCCAAGATAGCGGGGGCTACAATGAGCAGTTCTTC
TRBV6-5	-	-	TRBJ1-5	CASSYSDRNQPQHF	TGTGCCAGCAGTTACTCAGACAGGAATCAGCCCCAGCATTTT
TRBV6-6	-	-	TRBJ2-5	CASRGGLQETQYF	TGTGCCAGCAGGGGGGGCTTACAAGAGACCCAGTACTTC
TRBV29-1	few	-	TRBJ1-2	CSVGYLRGNYGYTF	TGCAGCGTTGGATATCTCAGGGGAAACTATGGCTACACCTTC
TRBV6-1	-	-	TRBJ1-5	CASSDIGGPQPQHF	TGTGCCAGCAGCGACATAGGGGGGCCGCAGCCCCAGCATTTT
TRBV28	-	-	TRBJ2-1	CASSPLGAVGYNEQFF	TGTGCCAGCAGTCCACTGGGAGCGGTGGGGTACAATGAGCAGTTCTTC